The 28 T cell receptor beta chains listed next were all sequenced from one sample in a study of blood T cell repertoires in COVID-19. Method: immunoSEQ multiplex PCR; TCRdb's copy keeps in-frame clones and lacks some. The sample lists around 260,000 clones; around 87% were seen once. Sequenced material: peripheral blood. Receptors were obtained from a woman between 45 and 60 years old with acute or convalescent COVID-19.

The rearrangement uses TRBV11-2 and TRBJ2-5, with D perhaps matching TRBD1 (6 bases). The CDR3 extends over 14 amino acids. The ends were cut back, 4 bases at V and 4 bases at J, with 13 bases in the middle. Per the germline V gene, CDR1 is SGHAT and CDR2 is FQNNGV. The CDR3 region is CASSSFQGLETQYF. CDR3 bases: TGTGCCAGCAGCTCCTTTCAGGGGTTAGAGACCCAGTACTTC.

This clone has just one count. J is TRBJ2-7 and V is TRBV3-1 (or the pseudogene TRBV3-2); TRBD2 matches at 15 bases. Germline values: CDR1 LGHDT, CDR2 YNNKEL (reference sequence). CDR3 length: 16 amino acids. Trimming removed 7 bases from V and 6 bases from J; junction bases left unmatched: 10. The CDR3, as DNA: TGTGCCAGCACGAACCTGGGGACTAGCGGGAGGATCGAGCAGTACTTC. Encoded protein: CASTNLGTSGRIEQYF.

The chain carries TRBV4-1 and TRBJ1-1; a weak D match, TRBD1 (6 bases). Looked up from germline, CDR1 is MGHRA and CDR2 is YSYEKL. V dropped 0 bases and J dropped 2 bases, with 10 bases sitting between them. CDR3 length: 15 amino acids. The DNA for the CDR3 is TGCGCCAGCAGCCAAGAGGGGGCAGCAAACACTGAAGCTTTCTTT. It yields the protein CASSQEGAANTEAFF.

The chain couples TRBV7-9 to TRBJ2-2; tentative D call: TRBD1 (6 bases). Germline CDR1 reads SEHNR; CDR2 reads FQNEAQ (reference sequence). Trimming took 3 bases from V and 5 from J, leaving 7 bases between them. The CDR3 consists of 13 residues. This chain's CDR3 is CASSFRGTGELFF. Here the CDR3 DNA reads TGTGCCAGCAGCTTTAGGGGGACCGGGGAGCTGTTTTTT. Variable domain in full (rest from reference TRBV7-9 and TRBJ2-2): DTGVSQNPRHKITKRGQNVTFRCDPISEHNRLYWYRQTLGQGPEFLTYFQNEAQLEKSRLLSDRFSAERPKGSFSTLEIQRTEQGDSAMYLCASSFRGTGELFFGEGSRLTVL.

The chain joins TRBV7-8 to TRBJ1-4; 8 nucleotides line up with TRBD1. V shed 5 bases and J 2 bases; nucleotides not matched to a gene: 4. The CDR3 loop spans 15 amino acids. In germline, CDR1 is SGHVS, CDR2 FQNEAQ. The CDR3 DNA follows: TGTGCCAGCAGCGGAAGGACAGGGACTAATGAAAAACTGTTTTTT. It is translated as CASSGRTGTNEKLFF.

The genes are TRBV28 and TRBJ1-2; the D gene is possibly TRBD1 (5 bases). Trimming left V 6 bases short and J 4 bases short, with 12 bases between. The CDR3 loop spans 13 amino acids. Germline V gene data show CDR1 as MDHEN and CDR2 as SYDVKM. CDR3 nucleotides: TGTGCCAGCAGAAACCAGGGACTCTATGGCTACACCTTC. Encoded protein: CASRNQGLYGYTF.

The rearrangement uses TRBV10-3 and TRBJ2-6, with 12 bases lining up with TRBD1. With V trimmed by 6 bases and J by 4 bases, 7 bases remained unmatched. The CDR3 covers 17 residues. Looked up from germline, CDR1 is ENHRY and CDR2 is SYGVKD. CDR3 loop: CAIRPGQGAPGANVLTF. Written as DNA, the CDR3 is TGTGCCATCAGACCGGGACAGGGGGCTCCGGGGGCCAACGTCCTGACTTTC.

The chain uses TRBV5-4 and TRBJ2-6; 9 bases line up with TRBD1. The CDR3 is made up of 18 amino acids. The ends lost 4 bases at V and 4 bases at J; junction bases unmatched: 12. Germline lookup yields CDR1 SGHNT and CDR2 YYREEE (reference sequence). The CDR3 region has the DNA TGTGCCAGCAGCCCTCCCTGGGGACAGGGTTCCGGGGCCAACGTCCTGACTTTC. Translation: CASSPPWGQGSGANVLTF.

The V and J genes are TRBV11-2 and TRBJ1-6; D unresolved. CDR3 length: 13 amino acids. Germline CDR1 reads SGHAT; CDR2 reads FQNNGV. The V gene lost 0 bases and the J gene lost 7 bases, with 4 bases spanning the gap. The CDR3 DNA reads TGTGCCAGCAGCTTAGACGTGAATTCACCCCTCCACTTT. Its translation: CASSLDVNSPLHF.

The chain recombines TRBV3-1 (or the pseudogene TRBV3-2) with TRBJ2-3; TRBD2 matches at 10 bases. This CDR3 has 16 residues. V dropped 3 bases and J dropped 3; count of bases not matched to a gene: 6. Germline V lookup: CDR1 LGHDT, CDR2 YNNKEL (reference sequence). CDR3 amino acids: CASSHPSGLATDTQYF. CDR3 in DNA: TGTGCCAGCAGCCACCCCTCGGGACTAGCGACAGATACGCAGTATTTT.

This sequence joins TRBV3-1 (or the pseudogene TRBV3-2) and TRBJ1-6, with 7 nucleotides matching TRBD1. V lost 1 base to trimming and J lost 9 bases; unmatched junction nucleotides: 3. Germline values: CDR1 LGHDT, CDR2 YNNKEL (reference sequence). The CDR3 is 14 amino acids. The CDR3 DNA sequence: TGTGCCAGCAGCCAAGGGACAGGTGCTTCACCCCTCCACTTT. Translation: CASSQGTGASPLHF.

The chain links TRBV7-2 to TRBJ1-2; D gene unclear. Trimming cost V 1 base and J 2 bases, with 8 bases left between them. This CDR3 is built from 14 residues. Looked up from germline, CDR1 is SGHTA and CDR2 is FQGNSA. CDR3 nucleotides: TGTGCCAGCAGCTTAGTGGCAGTCAACTATGGCTACACCTTC. This translates into CASSLVAVNYGYTF.

The J gene is TRBJ2-7, the V gene TRBV7-2; D possibly corresponds to TRBD1 (6 bases). CDR1 is SGHTA, CDR2 FQGNSA, per germline. The CDR3 runs to 12 residues. V was trimmed by 5 bases and J by 4 bases, leaving 9 bases between them. The CDR3 sequence: CASSRQGYEQYF. CDR3 in DNA: TGTGCCAGCAGCCGCCAGGGGTACGAGCAGTACTTC.

This chain uses TRBV30 with TRBJ1-2; perhaps TRBD1 as D (5 bases). Germline V gives CDR1 GTSNPN, CDR2 SVGIG (reference sequence). V shed 8 bases and J shed 7 bases, with 8 bases lying between them. The CDR3 is made up of 9 amino acids. This CDR3 is CAGQGGYTF. In DNA form, the CDR3 reads TGTGCCGGGCAGGGTGGCTACACCTTC.

The chain is built from TRBV7-2 and TRBJ2-5, with TRBD1 identical over 7 bases. The CDR3 has 16 residues. Germline CDR1 is SGHTA and CDR2 is FQGNSA. Unmatched junction bases numbered 9, after V lost 3 bases and J lost 2 bases. CDR3 region: CASSFWGRRGQETQYF. Here the CDR3 DNA reads TGTGCCAGCAGCTTCTGGGGGCGCAGGGGGCAAGAGACCCAGTACTTC.

The chain uses TRBV6-6 and TRBJ2-3; TRBD2 might be the D (5 bases). Trimming left V 6 bases short and J 2 bases short, with 15 bases between. Germline CDR1 is MNHNY and CDR2 is SVGAGI (reference sequence). The length of the CDR3 is 15 residues. The CDR3 DNA is TGTGCCAGCAGGACCTCTAGCATATCCACAGATACGCAGTATTTT. Translating it yields CASRTSSISTDTQYF.

The V gene is TRBV7-3, the J gene TRBJ2-1; D possibly corresponds to TRBD1 (6 bases). Germline values: CDR1 SGHTA, CDR2 FQGTGA. V was shortened by 2 bases and J by 7 bases, with 15 bases between the two germline ends. This CDR3 is 15 amino acids long. DNA of the CDR3: TGTGCCAGCAGCTTAGCCAGGGGATCGGAAAATGAGCAGTTCTTC. Translation gives CASSLARGSENEQFF.

V and J are TRBV10-3 and TRBJ2-7; 7 nucleotides align to TRBD2. The CDR3 runs to 14 residues. The V gene end was trimmed by 2 bases and the J gene end by 0 bases; junction bases not matched to a gene: 1. CDR1 and CDR2 (germline): ENHRY, SYGVKD. CDR3 sequence reads: CAISERTSSYEQYF. The CDR3 nucleotides are TGTGCCATCAGTGAGCGGACTAGCTCCTACGAGCAGTACTTC.

The rearrangement links TRBV6-2 or TRBV6-3 to TRBJ2-1; 10 bases map to TRBD2. After removal of 2 bases from V and 5 bases from J, the junction contained 9 bases not matched to a gene. The CDR3 has 17 residues. Germline values: CDR1 MNHEY, CDR2 SVGEGT. For the CDR3, the DNA is TGTGCCAGCAGTTACCTAGCGGGAGTCTCCTGGGACAATGAGCAGTTCTTC. Residues: CASSYLAGVSWDNEQFF.

V is TRBV4-2 and J is TRBJ2-5; 9 bases align to TRBD2. The CDR3 covers 16 residues. V shed 2 bases, J shed 5 bases, and the junction held 9 bases outside the gene matches. The germline V gene encodes CDR1 LGHNA and CDR2 YNFKEQ. CDR3 coding DNA: TGTGCCAGCAGCCAACGGGTAGCGGGAGCACCGGAGACCCAGTACTTC. Translating it yields CASSQRVAGAPETQYF.

The chain couples TRBV12-3 or TRBV12-4 to TRBJ1-1; unclear D gene. V dropped 6 bases and J dropped 0 bases, with 5 bases sitting between them. CDR3 length: 12 amino acids. The DNA for the CDR3 is TGTGCCAGCAGACTGTTGAACACTGAAGCTTTCTTT. This sequence encodes CASRLLNTEAFF.

This clone was seen only once. This chain connects TRBV5-1 to TRBJ2-5, with 8 nucleotides matching TRBD1. Per germline, CDR1 SGHRS and CDR2 YFSETQ. V lost 4 bases and J lost 5; bases outside the gene matches: 10. The CDR3 runs 15 residues. The chain's CDR3 is CASSPAGGSGETQYF. In DNA form, the CDR3 reads TGCGCCAGCAGCCCGGCAGGGGGCTCAGGGGAGACCCAGTACTTC.

The chain joins TRBV12-3 or TRBV12-4 to TRBJ2-3; tentative D call: TRBD2 (5 bases). V lost 11 bases to trimming and J lost 3 bases, with 15 bases between them. CDR3 size: 13 residues. As DNA, the CDR3 is TGTGCCGTTCAGTGGGGAGTTACAGATACGCAGTATTTT. Its protein is CAVQWGVTDTQYF.

This clone showed up just a few times. The chain has TRBV9 and TRBJ2-1; tentatively, D is TRBD1 (5 bases). V was trimmed by 0 bases and J by 5 bases, leaving 15 bases between them. In germline, CDR1 is SGDLS, CDR2 YYNGEE. This CDR3 contains 16 residues. This chain's CDR3 is CASSVVRLKGNNEQFF. Written as DNA, the CDR3 is TGTGCCAGCAGCGTAGTTCGCCTAAAGGGGAACAATGAGCAGTTCTTC.

The V gene is TRBV4-1, the J gene TRBJ2-5, with 11 bases identical to TRBD2. The V segment lost 2 bases and the J segment 5 bases; nucleotides outside the gene matches: 7. The CDR3 runs to 16 residues. Germline V gene sequence: CDR1 MGHRA, CDR2 YSYEKL. The CDR3 DNA reads TGCGCCAGCAGCCAACGTAGCGGGAGGGCCAGGGAGACCCAGTACTTC. It translates to CASSQRSGRARETQYF.

The rearrangement uses TRBV2 and TRBJ1-1; D not certain. The CDR3 has 13 amino acids. The V end was cut by 6 bases, the J end by 1 base, with 9 bases between. The V gene's germline CDR1 is SNHLY and CDR2 FYNNEI. CDR3 loop: CASRKEPNTEAFF. The DNA for the CDR3 is TGTGCCAGCAGGAAGGAGCCGAACACTGAAGCTTTCTTT.

A single count supports this clone. The chain employs TRBV4-1 and TRBJ1-4; 8 nucleotides line up with TRBD1. V shed 0 bases, J shed 0 bases, and the junction held 12 bases outside the gene matches. This CDR3 spans 20 amino acids. Germline loops: CDR1 MGHRA, CDR2 YSYEKL. CDR3 protein: CASSQDPATGGRATNEKLFF. The DNA of the CDR3 is TGCGCCAGCAGCCAAGATCCGGCAACAGGGGGTCGGGCAACTAATGAAAAACTGTTTTTT.

The chain couples TRBV14 to TRBJ1-5; D is uncertain. Per germline, CDR1 SGHDN and CDR2 FVKESK. V was trimmed by 2 bases and J by 4 bases, leaving 6 bases between them. The CDR3 length is 13 residues. Here the CDR3 DNA reads TGTGCCAGCAGCCAATCAGGTAATCAGCCCCAGCATTTT. Translation gives CASSQSGNQPQHF.